The source of this T cell receptor (beta chain) is a study of T cells after yellow fever vaccination. Study-wide findings and caveats: Researchers report a weaker secondary response that nonetheless peaked faster, day 5 versus 15.

TCRdb called the 5' RACE reads again in MiXCR, with one record for every CDR3 protein. The sample has approximately 610,000 distinct CDR3 sequences, about a sixth seen once. Turning to this clonotype: The antigen remains undetermined.

V shed 1 base and J shed 3 bases, with 12 bases lying between them. CDR3 length equals 15 residues. Per germline, CDR1 SGHTA and CDR2 FQGNSA. The receptor comes from a man aged 18 to 35 who received the YFV17D yellow fever vaccine. The source material was PBMCs, sampled around 5 days after the first yellow fever vaccination. The genes are TRBV7-2 and TRBJ2-5, with D unresolved. This CDR3 is CASSLVWAIEETQYF. DNA of the CDR3: TGTGCCAGCAGCTTAGTGTGGGCAATCGAAGAGACCCAGTACTTC.